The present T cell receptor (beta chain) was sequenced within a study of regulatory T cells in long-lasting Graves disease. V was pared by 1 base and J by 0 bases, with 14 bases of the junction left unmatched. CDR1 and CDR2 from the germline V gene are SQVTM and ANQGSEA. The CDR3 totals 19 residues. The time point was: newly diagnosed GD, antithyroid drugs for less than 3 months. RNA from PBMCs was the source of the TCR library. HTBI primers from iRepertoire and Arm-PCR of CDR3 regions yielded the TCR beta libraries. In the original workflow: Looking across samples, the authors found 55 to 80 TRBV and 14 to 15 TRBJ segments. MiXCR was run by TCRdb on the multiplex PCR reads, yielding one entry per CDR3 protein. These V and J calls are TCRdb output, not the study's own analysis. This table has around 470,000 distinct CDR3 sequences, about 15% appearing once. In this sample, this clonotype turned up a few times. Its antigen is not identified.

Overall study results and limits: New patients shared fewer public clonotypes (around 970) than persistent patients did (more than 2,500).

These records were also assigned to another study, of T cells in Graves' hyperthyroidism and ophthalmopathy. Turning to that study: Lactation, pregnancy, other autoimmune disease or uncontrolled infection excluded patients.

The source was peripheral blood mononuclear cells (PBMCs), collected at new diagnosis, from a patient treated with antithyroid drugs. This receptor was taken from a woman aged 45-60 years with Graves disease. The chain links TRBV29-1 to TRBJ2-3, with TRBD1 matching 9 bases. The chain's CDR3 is CSVEGVRDRESRSTDTQYF. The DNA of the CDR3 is TGCAGCGTTGAAGGGGTCCGGGACAGGGAATCCCGTAGCACAGATACGCAGTATTTT.